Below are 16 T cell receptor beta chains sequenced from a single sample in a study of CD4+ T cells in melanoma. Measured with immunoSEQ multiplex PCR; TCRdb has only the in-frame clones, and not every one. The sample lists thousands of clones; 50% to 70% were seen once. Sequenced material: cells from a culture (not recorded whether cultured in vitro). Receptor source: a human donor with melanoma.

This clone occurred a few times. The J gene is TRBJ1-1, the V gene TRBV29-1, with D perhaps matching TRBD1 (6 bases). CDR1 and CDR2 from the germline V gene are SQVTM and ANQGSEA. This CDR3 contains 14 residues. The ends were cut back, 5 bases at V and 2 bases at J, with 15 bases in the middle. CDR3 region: CSVSKGGANTEAFF. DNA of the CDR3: TGCAGCGTTTCAAAGGGGGGGGCAAACACTGAAGCTTTCTTT.

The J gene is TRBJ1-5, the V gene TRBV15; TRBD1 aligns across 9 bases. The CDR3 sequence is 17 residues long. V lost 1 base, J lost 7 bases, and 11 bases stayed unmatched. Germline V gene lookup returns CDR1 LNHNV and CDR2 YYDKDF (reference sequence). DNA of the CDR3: TGTGCCACCAGCAGAGGAGCGGGACAGGGACCTGTGCAGCCCCAGCATTTT. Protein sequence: CATSRGAGQGPVQPQHF.

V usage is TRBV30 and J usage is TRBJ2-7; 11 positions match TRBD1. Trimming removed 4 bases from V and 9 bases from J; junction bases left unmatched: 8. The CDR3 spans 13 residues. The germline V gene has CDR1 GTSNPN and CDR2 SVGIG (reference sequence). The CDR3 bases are TGTGCCTGGACAGGACAGGGGGCGCCAGGGCAGTACTTC. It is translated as CAWTGQGAPGQYF.

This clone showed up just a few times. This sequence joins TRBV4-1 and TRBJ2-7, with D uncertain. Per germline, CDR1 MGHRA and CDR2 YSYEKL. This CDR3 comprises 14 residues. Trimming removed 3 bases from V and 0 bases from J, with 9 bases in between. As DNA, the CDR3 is TGCGCCAGCAGCCATCTCCCCGGCTCCTACGAGCAGTACTTC. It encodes CASSHLPGSYEQYF.

CDR3 in DNA: TGTGCCAGCAGCTCGGGGACAGGGGGCGTCTCCTACGAGCAGTACTTC. Protein sequence: CASSSGTGGVSYEQYF. The gene calls are TRBV7-8 and TRBJ2-7; 12 bases are shared with TRBD1. Germline CDR1 is SGHVS and CDR2 is FQNEAQ. This CDR3 has 16 residues. The trim removed 4 bases at V and 0 bases at J, leaving 4 bases unmatched. The variable domain in full, with the rest retrieved from reference TRBV7-8 and TRBJ2-7, is GAGVSQSPRYKVAKRGQDVALRCDPISGHVSLFWYQQALGQGPEFLTYFQNEAQLDKSGLPSDRFFAERPEGSVSTLKIQRTQQEDSAVYLCASSSGTGGVSYEQYFGPGTRLTVT.

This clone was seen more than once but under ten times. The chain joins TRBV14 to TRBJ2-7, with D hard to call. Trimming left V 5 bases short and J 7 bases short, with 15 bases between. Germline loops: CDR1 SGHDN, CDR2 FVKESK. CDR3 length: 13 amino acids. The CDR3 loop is CASSISPKSEQYF. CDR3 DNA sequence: TGTGCCAGCAGCATATCACCAAAAAGTGAGCAGTACTTC.

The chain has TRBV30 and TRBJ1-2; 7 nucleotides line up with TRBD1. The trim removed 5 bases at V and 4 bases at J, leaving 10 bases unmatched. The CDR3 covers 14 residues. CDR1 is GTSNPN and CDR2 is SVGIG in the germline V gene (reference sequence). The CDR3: CAWENRGALYGYTF. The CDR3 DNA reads TGTGCCTGGGAGAACAGGGGTGCCCTCTATGGCTACACCTTC.

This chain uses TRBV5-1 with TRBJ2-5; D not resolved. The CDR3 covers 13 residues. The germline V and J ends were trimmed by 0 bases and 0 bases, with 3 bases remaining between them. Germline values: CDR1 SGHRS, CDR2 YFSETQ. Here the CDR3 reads CASSLGNQETQYF. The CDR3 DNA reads TGCGCCAGCAGCTTGGGAAACCAAGAGACCCAGTACTTC.

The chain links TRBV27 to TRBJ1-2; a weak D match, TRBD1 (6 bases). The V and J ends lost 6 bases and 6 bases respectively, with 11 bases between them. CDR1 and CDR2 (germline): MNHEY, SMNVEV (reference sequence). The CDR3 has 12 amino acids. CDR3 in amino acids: CASRSGANGYTF. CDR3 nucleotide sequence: TGTGCCAGCAGATCGGGGGCGAATGGCTACACCTTC.

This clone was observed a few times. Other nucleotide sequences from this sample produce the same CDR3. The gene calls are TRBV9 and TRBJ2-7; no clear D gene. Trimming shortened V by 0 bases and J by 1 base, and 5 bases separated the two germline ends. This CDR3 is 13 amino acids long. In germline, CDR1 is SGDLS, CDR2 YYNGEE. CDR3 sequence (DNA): TGTGCCAGCAGCGTAGAGGGTTCCTACGAGCAGTACTTC. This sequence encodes CASSVEGSYEQYF.

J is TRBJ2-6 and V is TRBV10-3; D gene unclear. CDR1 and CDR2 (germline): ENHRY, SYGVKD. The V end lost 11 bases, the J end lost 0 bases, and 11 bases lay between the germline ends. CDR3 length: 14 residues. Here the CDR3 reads CAASGSSGANVLTF. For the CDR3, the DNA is TGTGCCGCCTCCGGTAGCTCTGGGGCCAACGTCCTGACTTTC.

CDR3 DNA sequence: TGTGCCAGCACCCTGGGGCGGGACCGGGGGGAAGCTTTCTTT. Translated: CASTLGRDRGEAFF. The rearrangement joins TRBV7-9 to TRBJ1-1; TRBD1 might be the D (5 bases). Germline CDR1 is SEHNR and CDR2 is FQNEAQ (reference sequence). Trimming shortened V by 7 bases and J by 8 bases, and 20 bases separated the two germline ends. The CDR3 spans 14 residues.

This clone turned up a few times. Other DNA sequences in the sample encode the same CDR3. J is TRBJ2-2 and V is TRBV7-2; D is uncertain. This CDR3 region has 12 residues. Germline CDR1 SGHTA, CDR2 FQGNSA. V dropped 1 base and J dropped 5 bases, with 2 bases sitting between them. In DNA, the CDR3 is TGTGCCAGCAGCTTAGAAACCGGGGAGCTGTTTTTT. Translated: CASSLETGELFF.

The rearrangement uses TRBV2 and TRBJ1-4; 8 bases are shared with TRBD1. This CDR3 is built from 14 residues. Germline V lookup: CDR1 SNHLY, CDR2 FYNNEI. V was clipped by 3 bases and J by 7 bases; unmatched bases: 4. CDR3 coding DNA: TGTGCCAGCAGTGAGGACAGGGTCTTTGAAAAACTGTTTTTT. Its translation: CASSEDRVFEKLFF. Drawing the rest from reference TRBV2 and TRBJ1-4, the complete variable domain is EPEVTQTPSHQVTQMGQEVILRCVPISNHLYFYWYRQILGQKVEFLVSFYNNEISEKSEIFDDQFSVERPDGSNFTLKIRSTKLEDSAMYFCASSEDRVFEKLFFGSGTQLSVL.

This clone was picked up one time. The CDR3 coding sequence is TGTGCCAGCAGCTTAGGAATGCGGGGTGTCACAGATACGCAGTATTTT. Its protein is CASSLGMRGVTDTQYF. V usage is TRBV11-3 and J usage is TRBJ2-3; tentative D call: TRBD2 (6 bases). Germline V gene data show CDR1 as SGHNT and CDR2 as YENEEA. The CDR3 has 16 residues. Trimming took 1 base from V and 2 from J, leaving 13 bases between them.

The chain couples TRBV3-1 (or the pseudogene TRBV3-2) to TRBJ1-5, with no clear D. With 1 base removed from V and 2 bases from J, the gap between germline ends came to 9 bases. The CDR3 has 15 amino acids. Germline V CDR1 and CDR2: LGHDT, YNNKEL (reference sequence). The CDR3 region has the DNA TGTGCCAGCAGCCAAGGACCAGGCGGCAATCAGCCCCAGCATTTT. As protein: CASSQGPGGNQPQHF.